Reported below is one T cell receptor (beta chain). These data originate in a study of blood T cell repertoires in COVID-19. Profiling relied on immunoSEQ multiplex PCR, and the TCRdb table lists in-frame clones only, not all of them. The sample contains roughly 220,000 clones, around four fifths of which appear only once. The V gene lost 6 bases and the J gene lost 6 bases, with 13 bases spanning the gap. Germline V CDR1 and CDR2: KGHSH, LQKENI. This CDR3 is 13 amino acids long. The sequenced sample was PBMCs or T cells enriched from blood (not recorded which). This receptor was identified in a man in his forties or fifties who had recovered from COVID-19. V gene TRBV18 combines with J gene TRBJ2-3, with a possible D match to TRBD1 (5 bases). CDR3 protein: CASSRDSADTQYF. CDR3 DNA sequence: TGTGCCAGCTCCCGTGACAGTGCGGATACGCAGTATTTT. Filled out from reference TRBV18 and TRBJ2-3, the complete variable domain reads NAGVMQNPRHLVRRRGQEARLRCSPMKGHSHVYWYRQLPEEGLKFMVYLQKENIIDESGMPKERFSAEFPKEGPSILRIQQVVRGDSAAYFCASSRDSADTQYFGPGTRLTVL.